What follows are 7 T cell receptor beta chains derived from one specimen sequenced in a study of shared clonotypes between healthy human individuals. Sequencing used immunoSEQ multiplex PCR; TCRdb keeps in-frame clones, though not all of them. The table has 100,000 to 120,000 clones, around 73% seen once. Input material: memory CD8+ T cells sorted from blood. The sample's subset: CD45RO+ cells pooled with CCR7-negative TemRA cells. The origin of the receptors is a woman aged 25 to 39 in good health.

By frequency in the sample, this clone is large (0.1 to 1%). CDR3: CASIALTGDWSPNTEAFF. The CDR3 coding sequence is TGTGCCAGCATCGCGCTTACGGGAGACTGGTCGCCGAACACTGAAGCTTTCTTT. The rearrangement uses TRBV2 and TRBJ1-1; D ambiguous. This CDR3 has 18 amino acids. Germline V gives CDR1 SNHLY, CDR2 FYNNEI. V was cut by 7 bases and J by 1 base, with 25 bases left in between.

The chain links TRBV6-1 to TRBJ1-1; no reliable D call. Trimming removed 7 bases from V and 0 bases from J, with 12 bases in between. CDR1 and CDR2 (germline): MNHNS, SASEGT. The CDR3 consists of 14 residues. The CDR3 here is CASIVGLMNTEAFF. The CDR3 region has the DNA TGTGCCAGCATCGTCGGACTTATGAACACTGAAGCTTTCTTT.

This clone came up a few times. The same CDR3 is also encoded by other DNA sequences in this sample. The CDR3 DNA reads TGTGCCAGCAGCTCTACCGGGAGTACATACGAGCAGTACTTC. Translating gives CASSSTGSTYEQYF. The rearrangement joins TRBV11-3 to TRBJ2-7; weak D call: TRBD2 (6 bases). CDR1 and CDR2 (germline): SGHNT, YENEEA. V lost 4 bases and J 4 bases, leaving 14 bases between the germline ends. CDR3 length equals 14 residues. The variable domain in full, completed from reference TRBV11-3 and TRBJ2-7, reads EAGVVQSPRYKIIEKKQPVAFWCNPISGHNTLYWYLQNLGQGPELLIRYENEEAVDDSQLPKDRFSAERLKGVDSTLKIQPAELGDSAVYLCASSSTGSTYEQYFGPGTRLTVT.

The V call is TRBV6-4, the J call TRBJ1-1; maybe TRBD1 (5 bases). The germline gives CDR1 MRHNA, CDR2 SNTAGT. CDR3 length: 14 residues. The ends were cut back, 6 bases at V and 5 bases at J, with 16 bases in the middle. CDR3 residues: CASSPGGSLTEAFF. In nucleotides, the CDR3 is TGTGCCAGCAGCCCCGGGGGGAGTTTAACTGAAGCTTTCTTT.

The chain links TRBV7-8 to TRBJ1-4; D possibly corresponds to TRBD1 (6 bases). Germline V lookup: CDR1 SGHVS, CDR2 FQNEAQ. The CDR3 contains 15 residues. V lost 4 bases and J 3 bases, leaving 12 bases between the germline ends. Here the CDR3 reads CASSYTWGPNEKLFF. The CDR3 nucleotides read TGTGCCAGCAGCTACACCTGGGGGCCTAATGAAAAACTGTTTTTT.

The chain is built from TRBV10-3 and TRBJ1-2; the D is unclear. Trimming left V 2 bases short and J 9 bases short, with 7 bases between. This CDR3 has 11 amino acids. Germline CDR1 is ENHRY and CDR2 is SYGVKD. In nucleotides, the CDR3 is TGTGCCATCAGTGAGGGGTCACGCTACACCTTC. Translating it yields CAISEGSRYTF.

This chain connects TRBV5-1 to TRBJ1-2; D remains unclear. Germline V gene data show CDR1 as SGHRS and CDR2 as YFSETQ. V was trimmed by 4 bases and J by 4 bases, leaving 14 bases between them. The CDR3 totals 14 residues. CDR3 sequence: CASSNRRPSYGYTF. The CDR3 nucleotides are TGCGCCAGCAGCAACAGACGCCCGTCCTATGGCTACACCTTC.